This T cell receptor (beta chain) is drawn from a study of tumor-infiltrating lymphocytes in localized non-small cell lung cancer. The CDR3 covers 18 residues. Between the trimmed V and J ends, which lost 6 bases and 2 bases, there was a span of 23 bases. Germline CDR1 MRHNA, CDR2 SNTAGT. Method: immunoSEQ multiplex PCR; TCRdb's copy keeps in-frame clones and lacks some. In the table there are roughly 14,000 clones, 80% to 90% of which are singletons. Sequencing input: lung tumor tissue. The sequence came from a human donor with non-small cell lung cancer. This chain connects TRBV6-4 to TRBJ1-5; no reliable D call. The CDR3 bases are TGTGCCAGCAGGGAGCCCCCAGGACCGCGGCCTGGCAATCAGCCCCAGCATTTT. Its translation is CASREPPGPRPGNQPQHF.